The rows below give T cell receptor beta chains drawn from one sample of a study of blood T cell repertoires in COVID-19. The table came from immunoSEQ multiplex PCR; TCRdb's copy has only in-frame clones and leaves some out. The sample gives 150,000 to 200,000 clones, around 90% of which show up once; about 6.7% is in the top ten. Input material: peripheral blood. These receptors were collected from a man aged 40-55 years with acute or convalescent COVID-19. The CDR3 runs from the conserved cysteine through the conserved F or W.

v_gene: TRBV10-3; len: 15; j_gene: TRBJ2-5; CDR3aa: CAISEGTGGQETQYF
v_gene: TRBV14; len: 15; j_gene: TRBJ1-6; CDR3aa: CASSQDDRVESPLHF
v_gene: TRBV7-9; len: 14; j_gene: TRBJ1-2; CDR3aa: CASSSTRQVYGYTF
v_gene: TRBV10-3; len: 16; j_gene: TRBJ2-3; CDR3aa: CATQSRDTVGTDTQYF
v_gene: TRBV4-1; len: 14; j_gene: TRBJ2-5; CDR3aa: CASSQREGRETQYF
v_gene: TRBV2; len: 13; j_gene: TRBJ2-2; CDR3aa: CASSALTSGELFF
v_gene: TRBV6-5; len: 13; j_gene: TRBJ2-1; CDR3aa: CASRALSYNEQFF
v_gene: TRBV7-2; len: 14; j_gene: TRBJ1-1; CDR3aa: CASSLRTATPKAFF
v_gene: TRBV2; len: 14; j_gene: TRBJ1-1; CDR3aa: CASSERTHNTEAFF
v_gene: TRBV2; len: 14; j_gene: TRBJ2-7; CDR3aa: CASSERGRVYEQYF
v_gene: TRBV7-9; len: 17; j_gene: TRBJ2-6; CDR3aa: CASSNRGRGVGANVLTF